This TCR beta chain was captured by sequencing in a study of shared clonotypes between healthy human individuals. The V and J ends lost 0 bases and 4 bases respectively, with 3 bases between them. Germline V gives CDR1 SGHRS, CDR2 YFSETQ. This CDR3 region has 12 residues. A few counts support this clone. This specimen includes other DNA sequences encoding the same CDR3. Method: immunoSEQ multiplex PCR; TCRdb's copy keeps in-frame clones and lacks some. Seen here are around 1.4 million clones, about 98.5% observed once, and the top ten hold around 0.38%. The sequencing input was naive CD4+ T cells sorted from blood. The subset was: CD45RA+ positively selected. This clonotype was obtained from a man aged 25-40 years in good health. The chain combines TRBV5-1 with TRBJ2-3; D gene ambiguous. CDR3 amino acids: CASSLEADTQYF. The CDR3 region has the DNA TGCGCCAGCAGCTTGGAGGCAGATACGCAGTATTTT.